The next 22 T cell receptor beta chains were all read from a single sample in a study of blood T cell repertoires in COVID-19 (dated by TCRdb to about 2020). Library creation used the immunoSEQ multiplex PCR assay. Imported from immuneACCESS, the table was reduced by TCRdb to in-frame sequences with V and J called. These copies leave out some clones; in studies compared against another copy, an unresolved V gene accounts for under half, and the cause of the remainder is not known. The sample contains 200,000 to 250,000 clones, 82% of them found a single time. Approximately 3.6% of the sample rests with the top ten. Input material: PBMCs or T cells enriched from blood (not recorded which). The receptors come from a woman aged 55 to 70 who had recovered from COVID-19.

The V call is TRBV5-1, the J call TRBJ2-1; no clear D gene. CDR3 length: 15 amino acids. V shed 6 bases and J shed 0 bases, with 13 bases lying between them. CDR1 and CDR2 (germline): SGHRS, YFSETQ. CDR3 protein: CASTKDTSSYNEQFF. CDR3 DNA sequence: TGCGCCAGCACCAAAGATACCAGCTCCTACAATGAGCAGTTCTTC.

The chain combines TRBV5-6 with TRBJ1-3, with 9 bases lining up with TRBD1. Germline V lookup: CDR1 SGHDT, CDR2 YYEEEE. This CDR3 is 15 amino acids long. The V gene end was trimmed by 4 bases and the J gene end by 5 bases; junction bases not matched to a gene: 7. CDR3 sequence reads: CASSPQGAIRNTIYF. For the CDR3, the DNA is TGTGCCAGCAGCCCACAGGGGGCGATTAGAAACACCATATATTTT.

About this clone: Within the sample, other DNA sequences also encode this same CDR3. This rearrangement joins TRBV19 to TRBJ2-3, with 10 bases matching TRBD2. Germline V gene data show CDR1 as LNHDA and CDR2 as SQIVND (reference sequence). The CDR3 has 17 residues. V gave up 3 bases and J gave up 1 base; unmatched junction bases: 7. The CDR3 DNA follows: TGTGCCAGTAGTATCTCGCCTAGCGGGGGAGGCACAGATACGCAGTATTTT. Translation: CASSISPSGGGTDTQYF.

This clone was seen a handful of times. This chain uses TRBV2 with TRBJ1-2; 9 bases agree with TRBD1. Trimming removed 4 bases from V and 7 bases from J; junction bases left unmatched: 7. This CDR3 is 14 amino acids long. From germline, CDR1 is SNHLY and CDR2 FYNNEI. CDR3 loop: CASSVNRGHPGYTF. CDR3 sequence (DNA): TGTGCCAGCAGTGTCAACAGGGGGCACCCTGGCTACACCTTC. Together with reference TRBV2 and TRBJ1-2, the CDR3 gives the full variable domain: EPEVTQTPSHQVTQMGQEVILRCVPISNHLYFYWYRQILGQKVEFLVSFYNNEISEKSEIFDDQFSVERPDGSNFTLKIRSTKLEDSAMYFCASSVNRGHPGYTFGSGTRLTVV.

The V call is TRBV15, the J call TRBJ2-2, with D possibly being TRBD2 (5 bases). CDR1 and CDR2 (germline): LNHNV, YYDKDF (reference sequence). The germline V and J ends were trimmed by 3 bases and 7 bases, with 15 bases remaining between them. The CDR3 totals 15 residues. The CDR3 reads CATSRGDSVYGELFF. The CDR3 nucleotides read TGTGCCACCAGCAGGGGAGACTCGGTTTACGGGGAGCTGTTTTTT.

The chain links TRBV10-3 to TRBJ1-3, with D possibly matching TRBD1 (6 bases). Per germline, CDR1 ENHRY and CDR2 SYGVKD. V lost 3 bases to trimming and J lost 3 bases, with 12 bases between them. The CDR3 loop spans 15 amino acids. This CDR3 reads CAISDVAGDGNTIYF. DNA of the CDR3: TGTGCCATCAGTGATGTTGCAGGGGATGGAAACACCATATATTTT.

The rearrangement uses TRBV30 and TRBJ2-1, with D maybe TRBD2 (5 bases). The CDR3 spans 13 residues. Germline CDR1 GTSNPN, CDR2 SVGIG (reference sequence). V was clipped by 0 bases and J by 5 bases, with 8 bases between them. In DNA form, the CDR3 reads TGTGCCTGGAGTGTCGGGGTTCACAATGAGCAGTTCTTC. Its protein product is CAWSVGVHNEQFF.

The chain has TRBV2 and TRBJ1-5; D might be TRBD1 (6 bases). Deletions cut 7 bases from V and 0 bases from J, with 10 bases between. Germline V CDR1 and CDR2: SNHLY, FYNNEI. The CDR3 extends over 14 amino acids. CDR3 DNA sequence: TGTGCCAGCAACGGACAGTATAGCAATCAGCCCCAGCATTTT. It codes for CASNGQYSNQPQHF.

The V gene is TRBV6-2 or TRBV6-3, the J gene TRBJ1-5, with D unresolved. This CDR3 is built from 15 residues. Germline V lookup: CDR1 MNHEY, CDR2 SVGEGT. V was shortened by 2 bases and J by 2 bases, with 10 bases between the two germline ends. The CDR3 nucleotides read TGTGCCAGCAGTTACGACCGAGGTGGCAATCAGCCCCAGCATTTT. Translation gives CASSYDRGGNQPQHF.

This clone was counted between two and nine times. The J gene is TRBJ1-2, the V gene TRBV29-1, with D perhaps matching TRBD1 (6 bases). Trimming stripped 4 bases from V and 6 bases from J, with 9 bases between. The CDR3 is 11 amino acids. CDR1 SQVTM and CDR2 ANQGSEA come from the germline V gene. DNA for the CDR3: TGCAGCGTTGTGCGGGGGCATGGCTACACCTTC. It codes for CSVVRGHGYTF.

This chain uses TRBV5-1 with TRBJ2-1, with D uncertain. V shed 0 bases and J shed 12 bases, with 7 bases lying between them. Germline V gene lookup returns CDR1 SGHRS and CDR2 YFSETQ. This CDR3 comprises 11 residues. The CDR3 sequence: CASSLEELQFF. DNA of the CDR3: TGCGCCAGCAGCTTGGAAGAACTGCAGTTCTTC. Full variable domain (outside the CDR3, taken from reference TRBV5-1 and TRBJ2-1): KAGVTQTPRYLIKTRGQQVTLSCSPISGHRSVSWYQQTPGQGLQFLFEYFSETQRNKGNFPGRFSGRQFSNSRSEMNVSTLELGDSALYLCASSLEELQFFGPGTRLTVL.

This sequence joins TRBV5-1 and TRBJ2-3, with TRBD2 matching over 13 bases. This CDR3 comprises 15 residues. Germline loops: CDR1 SGHRS, CDR2 YFSETQ. V shed 2 bases and J 6 bases; nucleotides not matched to a gene: 3. The CDR3 DNA reads TGCGCCAGCAGCTTACTAGCGGGGGGGCCTGATACGCAGTATTTT. Translation gives CASSLLAGGPDTQYF.

V and J are TRBV19 and TRBJ2-5; tentatively, D is TRBD2 (5 bases). Germline CDR1 reads LNHDA; CDR2 reads SQIVND (reference sequence). CDR3 size: 13 residues. V was pared by 7 bases and J by 1 base, with 10 bases between. The CDR3 nucleotides read TGTGCCAGTAACCGAGGGCCCCAAGAGACCCAGTACTTC. Translated: CASNRGPQETQYF.

The CDR3 bases are TGTGCCATCAGTGCACAGGGTGGGGGTAGGAACTATGGCTACACCTTC. It translates to CAISAQGGGRNYGYTF. The chain employs TRBV10-3 and TRBJ1-2; D is perhaps TRBD1 (6 bases). The CDR3 spans 16 residues. Trimming removed 4 bases at V and 2 bases at J, with 17 bases between. The V gene's germline CDR1 is ENHRY and CDR2 SYGVKD.

The rearrangement links TRBV6-5 to TRBJ1-1, with D possibly being TRBD1 (6 bases). Germline-derived CDR1 and CDR2 are MNHEY and SVGAGI. Trimming cost V 5 bases and J 3 bases, with 13 bases left between them. The CDR3 is 14 amino acids. The CDR3 region is CASSTTGTDTEAFF. CDR3 nucleotides: TGTGCCAGCAGTACTACAGGGACGGACACTGAAGCTTTCTTT.

This clone has more than one count but fewer than ten. This rearrangement joins TRBV5-1 to TRBJ1-2; 9 bases match TRBD1. J was trimmed by 5 bases and V by 4 bases; bases with no gene match: 12. In germline, CDR1 is SGHRS, CDR2 YFSETQ. The CDR3 has 16 residues. This chain's CDR3 is CASSPTEDRGQYGYTF. The CDR3 nucleotides are TGCGCCAGCAGCCCAACTGAGGACAGGGGTCAATATGGCTACACCTTC.

The chain links TRBV12-5 to TRBJ1-1; D is undetermined. The CDR3 extends over 14 amino acids. V shed 2 bases and J shed 2 bases, with 9 bases lying between them. Per the germline V gene, CDR1 is LGHNT and CDR2 is FRNRAP. CDR3 residues: CASGLNVPNTEAFF. CDR3 coding DNA: TGTGCTAGTGGTTTGAATGTTCCTAACACTGAAGCTTTCTTT.

V usage is TRBV19 and J usage is TRBJ2-2, with 8 bases identical to TRBD2. V shed 10 bases, J shed 1 base, and the junction held 11 bases outside the gene matches. The CDR3 covers 16 residues. The germline V gene encodes CDR1 LNHDA and CDR2 SQIVND (reference sequence). The CDR3 loop reads CATRVGRAVNTGELFF. CDR3 DNA sequence: TGTGCCACCCGTGTCGGGAGGGCTGTGAACACCGGGGAGCTGTTTTTT.

This rearrangement joins TRBV5-1 to TRBJ2-7, with D perhaps matching TRBD2 (6 bases). Trimming cost V 2 bases and J 6 bases, with 18 bases left between them. In germline, CDR1 is SGHRS, CDR2 YFSETQ. CDR3 length: 15 residues. The CDR3 DNA reads TGCGCCAGCAGCTTAGCTGGAGGGAAGGTGGCCGAGCAGTACTTC. It translates to CASSLAGGKVAEQYF.

The chain combines TRBV27 with TRBJ2-7; D remains unclear. The V and J ends lost 5 bases and 6 bases respectively, with 20 bases between them. Germline V gene lookup returns CDR1 MNHEY and CDR2 SMNVEV (reference sequence). This CDR3 has 15 residues. CDR3 sequence: CASSRGAPPSGEQYF. CDR3 coding DNA: TGTGCCAGCAGTCGAGGCGCCCCCCCGTCGGGCGAGCAGTACTTC.

This CDR3 reads CASSQLGPTNTEAFF. The DNA of the CDR3 is TGCGCCAGCAGCCAACTAGGCCCAACGAACACTGAAGCTTTCTTT. V and J are TRBV4-1 and TRBJ1-1; D not resolved. Germline CDR1 and CDR2: MGHRA and YSYEKL. Trimming took off 2 bases at V and 1 base at J, with 11 bases between the two ends. The CDR3 runs to 15 residues.

The genes are TRBV12-5 and TRBJ2-7, with 10 bases lining up with TRBD1. This CDR3 spans 14 amino acids. In germline, CDR1 is LGHNT, CDR2 FRNRAP. Trimming cost V 7 bases and J 3 bases; bases outside gene matches: 6. The CDR3 region has the DNA TGTGCTAGTGAACCCGGGACAGGGGTCTACGAGCAGTACTTC. Translating gives CASEPGTGVYEQYF. The entire variable domain, with the rest obtained from reference TRBV12-5 and TRBJ2-7, is as follows: DARVTQTPRHKVTEMGQEVTMRCQPILGHNTVFWYRQTMMQGLELLAYFRNRAPLDDSGMPKDRFSAEMPDATLATLKIQPSEPRDSAVYFCASEPGTGVYEQYFGPGTRLTVT.